Following are 8 T cell receptor beta chains from one sample sequenced in a study of blood T cell repertoires in COVID-19. Profiled with immunoSEQ multiplex PCR; TCRdb holds only in-frame clones, not every one. This sample yields some 220,000 clones, of which 85% to 90% are seen a single time; about 3.5% belongs to the top ten. The material sequenced was PBMCs or T cells enriched from blood (not recorded which). The origin of the receptors is a woman younger than 35 in a cohort exposed to, infected with or recovered from COVID-19 (not recorded which).

V is TRBV13 and J is TRBJ1-6; 10 positions agree with TRBD1. The J segment lost 5 bases and the V segment lost 1 base, leaving 5 bases of the junction unmatched. This CDR3 is built from 17 residues. The germline V gene encodes CDR1 PRHDT and CDR2 FYEKMQ (reference sequence). CDR3 amino acids: CASSLDGDRGDNSPLHF. The CDR3 nucleotides are TGTGCCAGCAGCTTAGACGGGGACAGGGGAGATAATTCACCCCTCCACTTT.

This clone was picked up one time. The chain links TRBV5-1 to TRBJ2-7; 9 bases fit TRBD1. Looked up from germline, CDR1 is SGHRS and CDR2 is YFSETQ. J lost 7 bases, V lost 4 bases, and 6 bases had no gene match. The CDR3 sequence is 13 residues long. Here the CDR3 DNA reads TGCGCCAGCAGCGCGGACAGGGGTAGGGAGCAGTACTTC. It specifies CASSADRGREQYF.

The J gene is TRBJ2-2, the V gene TRBV4-1; the D gene is possibly TRBD2 (6 bases). Germline V gene data show CDR1 as MGHRA and CDR2 as YSYEKL. V was pared by 4 bases and J by 7 bases, with 13 bases between. The CDR3 covers 14 residues. CDR3 DNA: TGCGCCAGCAGCCGCAGACTAGTCATCGGGGAGCTGTTTTTT. Protein: CASSRRLVIGELFF.

J is TRBJ1-2 and V is TRBV7-9; TRBD1 matches at 9 bases. Germline V CDR1 and CDR2: SEHNR, FQNEAQ (reference sequence). The CDR3 totals 15 residues. V was clipped by 5 bases and J by 6 bases; unmatched bases: 10. In nucleotides, the CDR3 is TGTGCCAGCAGCCCCGAGGTGGACAGGGGTCATGGCTACACCTTC. Protein sequence: CASSPEVDRGHGYTF.

The chain couples TRBV11-2 to TRBJ1-3, with D possibly being TRBD1 (5 bases). The CDR3 extends over 12 amino acids. V was cut by 4 bases and J by 8 bases, with 9 bases left in between. Germline V lookup: CDR1 SGHAT, CDR2 FQNNGV. CDR3 DNA sequence: TGTGCCAGCAGCTGGGGCGAGGACACCATATATTTT. Its translation is CASSWGEDTIYF.

V gene TRBV2 combines with J gene TRBJ2-6; the D gene is possibly TRBD1 (6 bases). CDR1 SNHLY and CDR2 FYNNEI come from the germline V gene. This CDR3 spans 15 amino acids. V was pared by 4 bases and J by 4 bases, with 11 bases between. CDR3 residues: CASSVRGWGANVLTF. CDR3 in DNA: TGTGCCAGCAGTGTCAGGGGTTGGGGGGCCAACGTCCTGACTTTC.

This chain's CDR3 is CASSLEATAYEQYF. The CDR3, as DNA: TGTGCCAGCAGCTTAGAAGCGACAGCCTACGAGCAGTACTTC. The chain couples TRBV11-3 to TRBJ2-7; D is possibly TRBD1 (5 bases). CDR1 SGHNT and CDR2 YENEEA come from the germline V gene. This CDR3 is built from 14 residues. V was clipped by 0 bases and J by 2 bases, with 8 bases between them.

The rearrangement links TRBV5-1 to TRBJ1-4, with TRBD1 matching over 12 bases. J lost 5 bases, V lost 3 bases, and 8 bases had no gene match. The CDR3 runs 17 residues. Germline V CDR1 and CDR2: SGHRS, YFSETQ. The CDR3 is CASSSGTGGPRNEKLFF. The CDR3 DNA sequence: TGCGCCAGCAGCTCCGGGACAGGGGGCCCCAGGAATGAAAAACTGTTTTTT.